This T cell receptor (beta chain) appears in the sequencing data of a study of control samples from healthy donors and cancer patients. The germline V and J ends were trimmed by 8 bases and 4 bases, with 17 bases remaining between them. The CDR3 consists of 14 residues. The germline V gene has CDR1 SNHLY and CDR2 FYNNEI. Sequencing used immunoSEQ multiplex PCR; TCRdb keeps in-frame clones, though not all of them. The sample has around 140,000 clones, roughly 89% seen once. V gene TRBV2 combines with J gene TRBJ1-2, with D perhaps matching TRBD1 (5 bases). The TCR was taken from a man aged 50 or older with head and neck cancer. Sequencing was performed on PBMCs. In DNA, the CDR3 is TGTGCCAGCGTAGAGGGAGGGGCTCTCTATGGCTACACCTTC. Amino acids: CASVEGGALYGYTF.